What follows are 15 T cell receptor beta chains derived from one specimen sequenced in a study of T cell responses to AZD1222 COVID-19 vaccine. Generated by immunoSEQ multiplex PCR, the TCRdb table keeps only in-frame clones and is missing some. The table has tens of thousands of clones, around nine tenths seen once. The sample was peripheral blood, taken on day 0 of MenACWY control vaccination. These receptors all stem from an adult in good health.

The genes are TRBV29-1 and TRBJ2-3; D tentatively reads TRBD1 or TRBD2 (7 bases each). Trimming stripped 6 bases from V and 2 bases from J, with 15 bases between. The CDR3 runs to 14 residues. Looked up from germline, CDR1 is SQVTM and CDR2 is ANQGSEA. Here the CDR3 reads CSVAGGDFTDTQYF. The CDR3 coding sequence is TGCAGCGTCGCAGGGGGGGACTTCACAGATACGCAGTATTTT.

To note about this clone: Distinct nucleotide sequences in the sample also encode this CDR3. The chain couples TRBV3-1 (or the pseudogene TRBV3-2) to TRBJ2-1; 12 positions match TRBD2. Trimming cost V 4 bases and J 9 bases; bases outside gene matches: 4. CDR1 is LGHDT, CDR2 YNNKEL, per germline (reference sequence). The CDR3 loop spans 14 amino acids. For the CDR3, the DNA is TGTGCCAGCAGCCCTAGCGGGGGGGCGGGTGAGCAGTTCTTC. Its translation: CASSPSGGAGEQFF.

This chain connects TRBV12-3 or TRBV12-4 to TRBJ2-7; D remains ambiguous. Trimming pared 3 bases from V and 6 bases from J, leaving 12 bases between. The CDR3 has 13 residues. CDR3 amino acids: CASSFTEKREQYF. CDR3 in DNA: TGTGCCAGCAGTTTTACAGAGAAGCGCGAGCAGTACTTC.

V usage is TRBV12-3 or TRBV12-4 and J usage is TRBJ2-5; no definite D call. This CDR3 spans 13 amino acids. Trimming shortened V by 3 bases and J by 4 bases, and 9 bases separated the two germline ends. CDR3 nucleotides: TGTGCCAGCAGTTTTACGGACGCAGAGACCCAGTACTTC. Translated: CASSFTDAETQYF.

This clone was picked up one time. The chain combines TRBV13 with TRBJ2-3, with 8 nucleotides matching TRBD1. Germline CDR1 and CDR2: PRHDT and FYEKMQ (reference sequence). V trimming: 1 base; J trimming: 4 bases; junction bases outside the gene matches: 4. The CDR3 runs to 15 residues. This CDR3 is CASSLAGGMPDTQYF. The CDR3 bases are TGTGCCAGCAGCTTAGCAGGGGGCATGCCAGATACGCAGTATTTT.

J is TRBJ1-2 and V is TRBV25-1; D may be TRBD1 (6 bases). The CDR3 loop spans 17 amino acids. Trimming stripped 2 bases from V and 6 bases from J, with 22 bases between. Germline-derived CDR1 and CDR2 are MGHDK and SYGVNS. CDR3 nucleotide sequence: TGTGCCAGCAGTGAAGGGTCACTCAACAGGGTACTCGATGGCTACACCTTC. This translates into CASSEGSLNRVLDGYTF.

The CDR3 is CASSSVGGIWSNTEAFF. DNA for the CDR3: TGTGCCAGCAGCTCAGTGGGGGGAATTTGGTCCAACACTGAAGCTTTCTTT. This chain connects TRBV7-8 to TRBJ1-1, with D maybe TRBD1 (5 bases). The CDR3 runs to 17 residues. Trimming removed 4 bases from V and 2 bases from J, with 20 bases in between. In germline, CDR1 is SGHVS, CDR2 FQNEAQ.

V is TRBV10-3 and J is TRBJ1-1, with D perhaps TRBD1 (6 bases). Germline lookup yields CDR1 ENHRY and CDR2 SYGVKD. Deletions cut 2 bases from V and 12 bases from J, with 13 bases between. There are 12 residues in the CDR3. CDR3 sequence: CAISEPPQGTFF. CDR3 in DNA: TGTGCCATCAGTGAGCCACCACAGGGAACTTTCTTT.

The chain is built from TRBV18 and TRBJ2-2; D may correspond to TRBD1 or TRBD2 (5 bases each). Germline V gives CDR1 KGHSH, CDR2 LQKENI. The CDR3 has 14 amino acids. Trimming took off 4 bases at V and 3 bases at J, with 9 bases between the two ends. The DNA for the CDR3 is TGTGCCAGCTCACGGGACGGGTACACCGGGGAGCTGTTTTTT. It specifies CASSRDGYTGELFF.

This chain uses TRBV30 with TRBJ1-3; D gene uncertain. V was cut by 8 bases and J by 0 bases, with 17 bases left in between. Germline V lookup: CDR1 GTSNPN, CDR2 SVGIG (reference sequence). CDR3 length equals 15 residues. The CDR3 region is CAGGTGLFSGNTIYF. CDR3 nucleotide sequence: TGTGCCGGAGGAACGGGTTTATTCTCTGGAAACACCATATATTTT.

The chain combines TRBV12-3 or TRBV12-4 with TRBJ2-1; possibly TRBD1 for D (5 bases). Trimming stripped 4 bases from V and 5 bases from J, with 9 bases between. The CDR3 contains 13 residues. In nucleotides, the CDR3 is TGTGCCAGCAGTTCCCAGGGTAACAATGAGCAGTTCTTC. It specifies CASSSQGNNEQFF.

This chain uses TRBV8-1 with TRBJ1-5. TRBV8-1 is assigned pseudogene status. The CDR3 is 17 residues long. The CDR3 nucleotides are TGTGGCAGTGCATCCGCAGCCCTCCTGTGTAGCAATCAGCCCCAGCATTTT. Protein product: CGSASAALLCSNQPQHF.

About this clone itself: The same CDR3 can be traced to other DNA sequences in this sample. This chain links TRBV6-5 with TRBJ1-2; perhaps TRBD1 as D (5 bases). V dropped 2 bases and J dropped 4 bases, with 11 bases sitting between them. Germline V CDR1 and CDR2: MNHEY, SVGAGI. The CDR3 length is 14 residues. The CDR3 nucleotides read TGTGCCAGCAGTTACAGCGACAGTTCCTATGGCTACACCTTC. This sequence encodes CASSYSDSSYGYTF.

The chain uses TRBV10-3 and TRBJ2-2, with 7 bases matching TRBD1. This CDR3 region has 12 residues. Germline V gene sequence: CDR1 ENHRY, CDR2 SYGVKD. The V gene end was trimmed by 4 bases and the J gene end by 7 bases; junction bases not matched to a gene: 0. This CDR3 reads CAISAGGGELFF. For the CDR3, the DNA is TGTGCCATCAGTGCAGGGGGCGGGGAGCTGTTTTTT.

The CDR3 sequence: CASSQDSYGYTF. The CDR3, as DNA: TGTGCCAGCAGCCAGGACAGCTATGGCTACACCTTC. The V call is TRBV6-5, the J call TRBJ1-2, with a possible D match to TRBD1 (6 bases). CDR1 is MNHEY and CDR2 is SVGAGI in the germline V gene. V shed 6 bases and J shed 4 bases, with 9 bases lying between them. This CDR3 spans 12 amino acids.